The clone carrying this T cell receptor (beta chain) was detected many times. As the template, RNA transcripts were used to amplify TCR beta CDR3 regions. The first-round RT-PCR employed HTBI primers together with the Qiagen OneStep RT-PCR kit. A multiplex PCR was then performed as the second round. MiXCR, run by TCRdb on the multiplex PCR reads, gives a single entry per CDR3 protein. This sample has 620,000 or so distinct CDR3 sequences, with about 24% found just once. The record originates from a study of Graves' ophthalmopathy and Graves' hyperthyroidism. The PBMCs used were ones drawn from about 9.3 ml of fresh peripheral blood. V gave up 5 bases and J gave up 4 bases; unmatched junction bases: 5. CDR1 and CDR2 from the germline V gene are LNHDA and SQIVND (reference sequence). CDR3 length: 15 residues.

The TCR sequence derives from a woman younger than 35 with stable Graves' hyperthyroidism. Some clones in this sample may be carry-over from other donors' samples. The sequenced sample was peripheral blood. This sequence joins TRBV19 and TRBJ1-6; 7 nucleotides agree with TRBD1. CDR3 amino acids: CASSSGTEYNSPLHF. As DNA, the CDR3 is TGTGCCAGTAGTTCCGGGACAGAGTATAATTCACCCCTCCACTTT.